This entry features one T cell receptor (beta chain) sequence. What it binds is not known. Clones were read by immunoSEQ multiplex PCR, and TCRdb kept only the in-frame ones, dropping some. This sample has some 1,900,000 clones, with about 95% found just once. The CDR3 has 12 residues. V dropped 7 bases and J dropped 4 bases, with 10 bases sitting between them. The germline V gene encodes CDR1 MDHEN and CDR2 SYDVKM. The sample belongs to a study of shared clonotypes between healthy human individuals. Study-wide results and caveats: There were few donors, and this limited the genetic and exposure-history diversity represented.

Terminally differentiated effector memory CD45RA+ cells were excluded from the naive CD8 cells, which were CD45RO-negative and positively selected for CCR7. This sequence was found in a man aged 18 to 30 in good health. The sample comprised naive CD8+ T cells sorted from blood. This chain links TRBV28 with TRBJ1-2; no clear D. CDR3 sequence reads: CASTGESYGYTF. In nucleotides, the CDR3 is TGTGCCAGCACGGGCGAGTCCTATGGCTACACCTTC.